This T cell receptor beta chain derives from a study of cytomegalovirus exposure and HLA in healthy donors. It was with 60 Vbeta and 13 Jbeta primers that the PCR ran. TCRdb's table, derived via immunoSEQ multiplex PCR, lists solely in-frame clones and lacks some. In the table there are 100,000 to 130,000 clones, 70% to 80% of which are singletons. The TCR originated in a man younger than 35 in good health and CMV-seronegative. Specimen: PBMCs.

CDR3 residues: CASSEGGPKAETQYF. The CDR3 DNA reads as TGTGCCAGCAGCGAAGGGGGACCGAAGGCGGAGACCCAGTACTTC. The chain joins TRBV7-9 to TRBJ2-5; D perhaps matches TRBD1 (6 bases). In germline, CDR1 is SEHNR, CDR2 FQNEAQ (reference sequence). This CDR3 has 15 amino acids. V was clipped by 5 bases and J by 5 bases, with 18 bases between them.